The following is a TCR beta chain sequence with its context. This may be a read error, as it is one base from a much larger clone. The data were taken from a study of blood T cell repertoires in COVID-19. Study details: COVID-19 samples collected from the United States, Italy and Spain covered acute and convalescent phases.

Original processing methods: For nucleated cells, counts were estimated from reference gene primer amplification. Sequenced by immunoSEQ multiplex PCR; TCRdb stores in-frame clones only, minus some. V and J calls and clone size are as listed in that table; D and trimming were resolved from the DNA. The table has some 250,000 clones, about four fifths seen once. Seattle patient enrollment occurred during active infection, with longitudinal follow-up thereafter. Trimming took 4 bases from V and 2 from J; bases not matched to a gene: 1. The V gene's germline CDR1 is SGHAT and CDR2 FQNNGV. The CDR3 contains 14 residues.

The sequenced material came from peripheral blood. The V gene is TRBV11-2, the J gene TRBJ1-5; 8 nucleotides line up with TRBD1. This clonotype was sampled from a woman aged 80 or older with COVID-19, enrolled during active disease. CDR3 loop: CASSSTGGNQPQHF. CDR3 DNA: TGTGCCAGCAGCTCGACAGGGGGCAATCAGCCCCAGCATTTT. Full variable domain (remainder filled in from reference TRBV11-2 and TRBJ1-5): EAGVAQSPRYKIIEKRQSVAFWCNPISGHATLYWYQQILGQGPKLLIQFQNNGVVDDSQLPKDRFSAERLKGVDSTLKIQPAKLEDSAVYLCASSSTGGNQPQHFGDGTRLSIL.